This entry describes one TCR beta chain. This clonotype was detected a few times. Its antigen is still unknown. Base quality data are lacking; no much larger clone is found one base away. This sample is drawn from a study of early T cells in non-severe SARS-CoV-2 infection (dated by TCRdb to the early 2020s). As for the study more broadly: Because TCR sequencing relied on bulk RNA taken from unsorted whole blood, pairing of alpha and beta chains was not possible.

On the study overall, not on this receptor specifically: VDJdb matching was skewed toward anti-spike CD8 responses and likely underestimated virus-specific expansions, missing private and CD4 specificities.

Library method: 5' RACE. The run used a NextSeq 500. In the TCR library protocol, unique molecular identifiers were attached to individual cDNA molecules to correct for PCR bias and sequencing error. TCR alpha and beta chains were both sequenced, and the abundances of alpha and beta sequences in each sample were closely correlated with each other. The source study handled its data this way. Decombinator V4 was used to annotate the V gene, J gene and CDR3 of the TCR sequences. TCRs were defined as expanded if a significant change between any two time points was detected under a Poisson model with p below 0.0001. TCR abundances were normalised to the total number of TCRs sequenced in each sample and reported as counts per million. MAIT TCRs were defined by TRAV1-2 paired with TRAJ12, TRAJ20 or TRAJ33, and iNKT TCRs by TRAV10 paired with TRAJ18. VDJdb, accessed 1 November 2021, was searched for CMV, EBV and SARS-CoV-2 annotated TCRs, excluding TCRs annotated for multiple antigens. Using fastp at Q25 and MiXCR, TCRdb reprocessed the public reads and kept productive beta chains. Each entry merges the rows of one CDR3 protein and shows their most common DNA and genes. The V and J calls were determined by TCRdb, not by the authors. The sample table contains 65,000 to 85,000 distinct CDR3 sequences; only one count was recorded for roughly 10% of them. 3.8% of the sample is held by the ten biggest clonotypes.

Set within a cohort of healthcare workers in London, UK, this nested case-control study involved weekly PCR testing of nasopharyngeal swabs along with blood sampling. Healthcare workers were recruited during the week of the UK lockdown, between 23 and 31 March 2020, and followed weekly for up to roughly 16 weeks. CDR1 and CDR2 are drawn from the germline V gene (reference sequence): MNHNY, SVGAGI. Trimming at the junction amounts to 0 bases on V and 0 bases on J, and the germline ends lie 12 bases apart. From cysteine to phenylalanine, the CDR3 is 17 amino acids long. Solely the CDR3 DNA is kept, with 51 bases framed from the first base.

This clonotype was obtained from an adult who was a healthcare worker with PCR-confirmed SARS-CoV-2 infection or an uninfected control (not recorded which). Sequences were obtained from whole blood. The chain was built from TRBV6-6 and TRBJ2-4; D gene: possibly TRBD1, on 6 matching bases. The CDR3 corresponds to CASSYSTGGRAKNIQYF. The nucleotide sequence reads TGTGCCAGCAGTTACTCGACAGGAGGTCGAGCCAAAAACATTCAGTACTTC.